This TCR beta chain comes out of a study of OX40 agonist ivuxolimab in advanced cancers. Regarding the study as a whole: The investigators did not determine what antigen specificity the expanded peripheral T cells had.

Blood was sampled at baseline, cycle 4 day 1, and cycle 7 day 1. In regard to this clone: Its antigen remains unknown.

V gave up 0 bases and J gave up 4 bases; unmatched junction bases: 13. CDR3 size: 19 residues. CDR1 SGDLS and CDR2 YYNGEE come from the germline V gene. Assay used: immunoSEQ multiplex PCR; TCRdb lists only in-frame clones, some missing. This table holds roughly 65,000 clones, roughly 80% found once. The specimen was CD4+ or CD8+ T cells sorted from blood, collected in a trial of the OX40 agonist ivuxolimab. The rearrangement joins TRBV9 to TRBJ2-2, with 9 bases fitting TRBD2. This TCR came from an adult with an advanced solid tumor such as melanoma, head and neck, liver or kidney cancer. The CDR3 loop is CASSVGARGGLAGTGELFF. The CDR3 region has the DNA TGTGCCAGCAGCGTAGGAGCGAGGGGGGGACTAGCAGGCACCGGGGAGCTGTTTTTT. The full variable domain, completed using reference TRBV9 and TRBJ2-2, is DSGVTQTPKHLITATGQRVTLRCSPRSGDLSVYWYQQSLDQGLQFLIQYYNGEERAKGNILERFSAQQFPDLHSELNLSSLELGDSALYFCASSVGARGGLAGTGELFFGEGSRLTVL.